The 19 T cell receptor beta chains listed next were all sequenced from one sample in a study of blood T cell repertoires in COVID-19 (dated by TCRdb to about 2020). Libraries were made using the immunoSEQ multiplex PCR assay. Entries here come from immuneACCESS through TCRdb and include only in-frame sequences with V and J called. Some clones fail to appear in such tables; in the studies checked, an unresolved V gene covers under half of the shortfall, and the cause of the remainder is unknown. In this sample the table shows approximately 170,000 clones, approximately 85% of which occur a single time. More than 9.5% of the sample comes from the top ten. The material sequenced was peripheral blood. The receptors here all came from a man aged 55 to 70 with active or convalescent COVID-19.

The chain combines TRBV5-6 with TRBJ1-2; TRBD1 might be the D (5 bases). The V gene's germline CDR1 is SGHDT and CDR2 YYEEEE. The CDR3 totals 13 residues. Deletions cut 3 bases from V and 5 bases from J, with 11 bases between. In nucleotides, the CDR3 is TGTGCCAGCAGCTCAGGGAATAATTATGGCTACACCTTC. Its protein product is CASSSGNNYGYTF.

V usage is TRBV9 and J usage is TRBJ2-3, with D possibly TRBD1 on 6 matching bases. This CDR3 spans 14 amino acids. V dropped 0 bases and J dropped 3 bases, with 8 bases sitting between them. Per germline, CDR1 SGDLS and CDR2 YYNGEE. This CDR3 is CASSVEQGTDTQYF. CDR3 DNA: TGTGCCAGCAGCGTAGAGCAGGGGACAGATACGCAGTATTTT.

V gene TRBV15 combines with J gene TRBJ1-3, with TRBD1 as a possible D gene (6 bases). The V gene's germline CDR1 is LNHNV and CDR2 YYDKDF (reference sequence). CDR3 length: 22 amino acids. V was clipped by 3 bases and J by 0 bases, with 30 bases between them. The CDR3 coding sequence is TGTGCCACCAGCAGTACTCACAGGGAACCAGGGCCTAATGGTCTCTCTGGAAACACCATATATTTT. It yields the protein CATSSTHREPGPNGLSGNTIYF.

V usage is TRBV6-5 and J usage is TRBJ1-2; 10 nucleotides align to TRBD1. Trimming at V came to 5 bases and at J to 5 bases, leaving 8 bases not matched to a gene. The CDR3 totals 15 residues. The V gene's germline CDR1 is MNHEY and CDR2 SVGAGI. The CDR3 here is CASSPGTGVGYGYTF. CDR3 coding DNA: TGTGCCAGCAGTCCTGGGACAGGGGTTGGGTATGGCTACACCTTC.

Only a few counts were recorded for this clone. The CDR3 coding sequence is TGTGCCAGCTCTTCAGAAATAGCGGGGTACGAGCAGTACTTC. Protein: CASSSEIAGYEQYF. This chain connects TRBV18 to TRBJ2-7; 8 nucleotides align to TRBD2. The V gene's germline CDR1 is KGHSH and CDR2 LQKENI. The CDR3 is 14 amino acids. J lost 4 bases, V lost 6 bases, and 8 bases had no gene match.

The chain uses TRBV5-1 and TRBJ1-3, with D possibly matching TRBD1 (6 bases). V lost 0 bases, J lost 3 bases, and 10 bases lay in between. The length of the CDR3 is 15 residues. Germline V gene data show CDR1 as SGHRS and CDR2 as YFSETQ. For the CDR3, the DNA is TGCGCCAGCAGCTTGGTGGGGGCAGGTGGAAACACCATATATTTT. Its protein is CASSLVGAGGNTIYF.

In its sample, this clone was seen once. The rearrangement joins TRBV5-1 to TRBJ2-3; 11 positions agree with TRBD2. This CDR3 comprises 16 residues. Looked up from germline, CDR1 is SGHRS and CDR2 is YFSETQ. V gave up 0 bases and J gave up 6 bases; unmatched junction bases: 6. The CDR3 sequence: CASSLALAGGLDTQYF. The CDR3 region has the DNA TGCGCCAGCAGCTTGGCCCTAGCGGGGGGTCTGGATACGCAGTATTTT.

The genes are TRBV29-1 and TRBJ1-2; a possible D gene is TRBD1 (5 bases). Per the germline V gene, CDR1 is SQVTM and CDR2 is ANQGSEA. V shed 6 bases and J shed 8 bases, with 13 bases lying between them. The CDR3 runs 11 residues. CDR3 DNA sequence: TGCAGCGTCTTCGACAGTAGAGGCTACACCTTC. It encodes CSVFDSRGYTF. Full variable domain (rest looked up from reference TRBV29-1 and TRBJ1-2): SAVISQKPSRDICQRGTSLTIQCQVDSQVTMMFWYRQQPGQSLTLIATANQGSEATYESGFVIDKFPISRPNLTFSTLTVSNMSPEDSSIYLCSVFDSRGYTFGSGTRLTVV.

This clone has just a few counts. This chain links TRBV24-1 with TRBJ2-1; a weak D match, TRBD2 (6 bases). From germline, CDR1 is KGHDR and CDR2 SFDVKD. V was cut by 0 bases and J by 7 bases, with 12 bases left in between. The CDR3 has 15 amino acids. The CDR3 is CATSDLRDSPNEQFF. CDR3 DNA: TGTGCCACCAGTGATTTGCGGGACTCCCCTAATGAGCAGTTCTTC.

This chain uses TRBV11-2 with TRBJ2-6; D possibly corresponds to TRBD2 (6 bases). V was pared by 3 bases and J by 1 base, with 10 bases between. The V gene's germline CDR1 is SGHAT and CDR2 FQNNGV. This CDR3 has 16 residues. This CDR3 reads CASSFRRASGANVLTF. The DNA of the CDR3 is TGTGCCAGCAGCTTCAGGAGGGCTTCTGGGGCCAACGTCCTGACTTTC.

Ten or more counts support this clone. V gene TRBV12-3 or TRBV12-4 combines with J gene TRBJ2-1; maybe TRBD2 (7 bases). Trimming left V 6 bases short and J 9 bases short, with 15 bases between. The CDR3 extends over 13 amino acids. CDR3 residues: CASSPSGGSEQFF. The CDR3 DNA reads TGTGCCAGCAGCCCCTCGGGGGGCAGTGAGCAGTTCTTC.

The chain combines TRBV19 with TRBJ2-2, with TRBD2 identical over 11 bases. The CDR3 covers 18 residues. Per germline, CDR1 LNHDA and CDR2 SQIVND (reference sequence). Trimming at V came to 6 bases and at J to 0 bases, leaving 9 bases not matched to a gene. CDR3 amino acids: CASRLGTSGLANTGELFF. The CDR3 DNA is TGTGCCAGTAGACTCGGGACTAGCGGCCTGGCGAACACCGGGGAGCTGTTTTTT.

This chain links TRBV19 with TRBJ2-3; D is possibly TRBD1 (6 bases). Trimming pared 5 bases from V and 6 bases from J, leaving 18 bases between. The CDR3 runs to 15 residues. Per the germline V gene, CDR1 is LNHDA and CDR2 is SQIVND (reference sequence). CDR3 DNA sequence: TGTGCCAGTAGTGGGGACATAAACGGTTTGGATACGCAGTATTTT. This codes for CASSGDINGLDTQYF. The variable domain in full, completed from reference TRBV19 and TRBJ2-3, reads DGGITQSPKYLFRKEGQNVTLSCEQNLNHDAMYWYRQDPGQGLRLIYYSQIVNDFQKGDIAEGYSVSREKKESFPLTVTSAQKNPTAFYLCASSGDINGLDTQYFGPGTRLTVL.

The rearrangement links TRBV4-1 to TRBJ2-7, with D maybe TRBD1 (5 bases). V was trimmed by 0 bases and J by 2 bases, leaving 8 bases between them. CDR3 length: 14 residues. Germline CDR1 and CDR2: MGHRA and YSYEKL. The CDR3 sequence: CASSQDPTAYEQYF. CDR3 nucleotides: TGCGCCAGCAGCCAAGATCCGACAGCCTACGAGCAGTACTTC.

The V gene is TRBV2, the J gene TRBJ1-3, with D maybe TRBD1 (6 bases). Germline-derived CDR1 and CDR2 are SNHLY and FYNNEI. V dropped 6 bases and J dropped 2 bases, with 17 bases sitting between them. The CDR3 length is 16 residues. Written as DNA, the CDR3 is TGTGCCAGCAGCGCCACTACAGGGCCCCCTGGAAACACCATATATTTT. It codes for CASSATTGPPGNTIYF.

This chain uses TRBV19 with TRBJ2-3; TRBD2 matches at 9 bases. CDR3 length: 14 residues. Germline CDR1 reads LNHDA; CDR2 reads SQIVND (reference sequence). The V gene end was trimmed by 6 bases and the J gene end by 5 bases; junction bases not matched to a gene: 6. CDR3 nucleotides: TGTGCCAGTAGGGTGACTAGCGGACTAGATACGCAGTATTTT. It is translated as CASRVTSGLDTQYF. The full variable domain, rest sourced from reference TRBV19 and TRBJ2-3, is DGGITQSPKYLFRKEGQNVTLSCEQNLNHDAMYWYRQDPGQGLRLIYYSQIVNDFQKGDIAEGYSVSREKKESFPLTVTSAQKNPTAFYLCASRVTSGLDTQYFGPGTRLTVL.

The gene calls are TRBV6-6 and TRBJ2-7; 7 positions match TRBD1. Germline CDR1 reads MNHNY; CDR2 reads SVGAGI (reference sequence). The V and J ends lost 7 bases and 3 bases, in that order; junction bases with no gene match: 3. The CDR3 totals 12 residues. The CDR3 sequence: CASNRQGYEQYF. The CDR3 nucleotides are TGTGCCAGCAATCGACAGGGCTACGAGCAGTACTTC.

V gene TRBV7-7 combines with J gene TRBJ2-1; the match to TRBD2 covers 9 bases. The CDR3 runs to 16 residues. The V segment lost 1 base and the J segment 5 bases; nucleotides outside the gene matches: 6. CDR1 and CDR2 from the germline V gene are SSHAT and FNYEAQ (reference sequence). The CDR3 loop is CASSLGLAGGDNEQFF. For the CDR3, the DNA is TGTGCCAGCAGCTTAGGGCTGGCGGGGGGGGACAATGAGCAGTTCTTC.

The genes are TRBV5-1 and TRBJ1-1; 7 bases map to TRBD1. The CDR3 covers 15 residues. Germline values: CDR1 SGHRS, CDR2 YFSETQ. With 4 bases clipped from V and 4 bases from J, the junction kept 10 bases outside the gene matches. The CDR3 DNA sequence: TGCGCCAGCAGCACCCAAACCGGGACAGTCACTGAAGCTTTCTTT. This translates into CASSTQTGTVTEAFF.